Here is one T cell receptor (beta chain) with its context. The record originates from a study of shared clonotypes between healthy human individuals. TCRdb's copy holds only in-frame clones and misses some; the assay was immunoSEQ multiplex PCR. The sample includes over a million clones, 95% to 99% of them seen just once. The CDR3 is made up of 15 amino acids. Germline loops: CDR1 SGHNT, CDR2 YYREEE (reference sequence). Losses at the gene ends were 0 bases for V and 2 bases for J; bases not matched to a gene: 4. The specimen was naive CD4+ T cells sorted from blood. Noted subset: CD45RA+ positively selected. The J gene is TRBJ2-7, the V gene TRBV5-4; 8 bases are a match to TRBD2. This receptor was obtained from a man in his thirties or forties in good health. CDR3 protein: CASSLAGTRPYEQYF. Written as DNA, the CDR3 is TGTGCCAGCAGCTTGGCCGGGACTAGACCCTACGAGCAGTACTTC.